The rows below give T cell receptor beta chains drawn from one sample of a study of blood T cell repertoires in COVID-19. Profiling relied on immunoSEQ multiplex PCR, and the TCRdb table lists in-frame clones only, not all of them. Altogether approximately 53,000 clones are present, about 80% being singletons, with the ten largest covering around a fifth. What was sequenced was peripheral blood. Receptor source: a woman aged 55-70 years with acute or convalescent COVID-19. The CDR3 runs from the conserved cysteine through the conserved F or W. A D gene is named only where the DNA matches it firmly. Clone size is not always given. Where it is, it says once, few, many or a class for expanded clones.

clone_size,v_call,d_call,j_call,cdr3_aa,cdr3_nt
once,TRBV7-2,.,TRBJ2-7,CASSFRGTSYEQYF,TGTGCCAGCAGCTTCCGGGGGACCTCCTACGAGCAGTACTTC
once,TRBV30,.,TRBJ1-6,CAWSVPGAASPLHF,TGTGCCTGGAGTGTCCCAGGGGCGGCTTCACCCCTCCACTTT
.,TRBV18,.,TRBJ1-1,CASSPTETGYEAFF,TGTGCCAGCTCACCGACTGAGACAGGCTATGAAGCTTTCTTT
few,TRBV14,.,TRBJ1-6,CASSQGQDNSPLHF,TGTGCCAGCAGCCAAGGGCAGGATAATTCACCCCTCCACTTT
.,TRBV19,.,TRBJ1-2,CASSILQGSHGYTF,TGTGCCAGTAGTATCTTACAGGGCTCTCATGGCTACACCTTC
.,TRBV6-2/TRBV6-3,.,TRBJ1-6,CASSYSTDNSPLHF,TGTGCCAGCAGTTACTCTACAGACAATTCACCCCTCCACTTT
few,TRBV4-3,.,TRBJ1-2,CASSQGGSGGANYGYTF,TGCGCCAGCAGCCAAGGGGGGTCGGGGGGCGCAAACTATGGCTACACCTTC
.,TRBV12-5,TRBD2,TRBJ2-3,CASGDPGLAGGRSTDTQYF,TGTGCTAGTGGTGACCCCGGACTAGCGGGGGGGCGAAGCACAGATACGCAGTATTTT
.,TRBV7-9,.,TRBJ2-7,CASGTAGYEQYF,TGTGCCAGCGGAACGGCGGGCTACGAGCAGTACTTC
once,TRBV6-2/TRBV6-3,.,TRBJ1-2,CASSQTSGGYTF,TGTGCCAGCAGCCAGACAAGCGGCGGCTACACCTTC
.,TRBV7-2,TRBD2,TRBJ2-1,CASAPEAGTRYNEQFF,TGTGCCAGCGCCCCGGAGGCCGGGACTAGGTACAATGAGCAGTTCTTC
few,TRBV5-1,TRBD1,TRBJ1-2,CASSLALGQAGYGYTF,TGCGCCAGCAGCTTGGCCCTCGGACAGGCGGGGTATGGCTACACCTTC
.,TRBV5-4,.,TRBJ1-4,CASSFWGRDEKLFF,TGTGCCAGCAGCTTTTGGGGGCGGGATGAAAAACTGTTTTTT
.,TRBV2,TRBD1,TRBJ1-5,CASTQGQDRQPQHF,TGTGCCAGCACCCAAGGACAGGATCGGCAGCCCCAGCATTTT
.,TRBV4-3,TRBD1,TRBJ2-6,CASSQVPPGTGTAGANVLTF,TGCGCCAGCAGCCAAGTCCCACCGGGGACAGGGACAGCTGGGGCCAACGTCCTGACTTTC
.,TRBV15,.,TRBJ1-3,CATSSGEHSGNTIYF,TGTGCCACCAGCAGCGGGGAGCACTCTGGAAACACCATATATTTT
.,TRBV15,.,TRBJ2-7,CATSRGGGAYEQYF,TGTGCCACCAGCAGAGGAGGGGGTGCCTACGAGCAGTACTTC
.,TRBV5-1,.,TRBJ1-2,CASSLSDNYGYTF,TGCGCCAGCAGCTTGTCAGATAACTATGGCTACACCTTC